This T cell receptor beta chain was sequenced in a study of T-cell memory formation after mild COVID-19. There are 13 residues in the CDR3. V shed 5 bases and J 0 bases; nucleotides not matched to a gene: 4. Per germline, CDR1 DFQATT and CDR2 SNEGSKA (reference sequence). Constant-segment primers and 5'RACE yielded cDNA libraries for TCR alpha and TCR beta, each carrying sample barcodes and UMIs. TCRdb itself ran the 5' RACE reads through MiXCR, one entry per CDR3 protein. This sample has approximately 110,000 distinct CDR3 sequences, with 20% to 25% found just once. The chain has TRBV20-1 and TRBJ2-7, with 7 bases aligning to TRBD1. Material for sequencing was PBMCs or a T cell subset sorted from them (not recorded which). The sequence derives from a man aged 18 to 30 who had mild COVID-19 (a few samples of this study predate the infection). Cell type and time point are not known. As DNA, the CDR3 is TGCAGTGCTGCCGGGACAGCCTCCTACGAGCAGTACTTC. Protein: CSAAGTASYEQYF.